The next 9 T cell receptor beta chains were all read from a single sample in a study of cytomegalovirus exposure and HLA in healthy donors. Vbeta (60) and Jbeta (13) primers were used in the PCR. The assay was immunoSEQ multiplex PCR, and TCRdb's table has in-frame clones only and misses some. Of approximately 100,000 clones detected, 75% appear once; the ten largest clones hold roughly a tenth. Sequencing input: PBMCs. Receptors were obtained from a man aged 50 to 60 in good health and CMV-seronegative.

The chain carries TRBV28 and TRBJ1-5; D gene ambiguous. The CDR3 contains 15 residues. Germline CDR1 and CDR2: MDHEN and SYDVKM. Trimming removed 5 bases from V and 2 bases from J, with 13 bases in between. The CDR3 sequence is CASSREIRGNQPQHF. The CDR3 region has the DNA TGTGCCAGCAGTAGAGAAATCCGAGGCAATCAGCCCCAGCATTTT.

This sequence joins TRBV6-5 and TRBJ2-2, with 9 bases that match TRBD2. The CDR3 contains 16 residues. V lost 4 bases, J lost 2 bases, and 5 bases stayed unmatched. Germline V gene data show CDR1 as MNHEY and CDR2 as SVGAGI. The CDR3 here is CASSFSGSLNTGELFF. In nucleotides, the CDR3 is TGTGCCAGCAGTTTTAGCGGGAGCCTCAACACCGGGGAGCTGTTTTTT.

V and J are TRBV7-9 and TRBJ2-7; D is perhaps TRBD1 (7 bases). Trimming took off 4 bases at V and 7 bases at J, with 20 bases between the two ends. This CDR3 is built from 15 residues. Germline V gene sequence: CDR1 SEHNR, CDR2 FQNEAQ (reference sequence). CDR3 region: CASSSREPGTEEQYF. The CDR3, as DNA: TGTGCCAGCAGCTCCCGGGAGCCCGGGACAGAAGAGCAGTACTTC.

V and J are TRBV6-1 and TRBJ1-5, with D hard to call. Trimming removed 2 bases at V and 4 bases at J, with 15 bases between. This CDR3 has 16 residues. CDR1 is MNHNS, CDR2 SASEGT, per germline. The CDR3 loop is CASSETPRLINQPQHF. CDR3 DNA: TGTGCCAGCAGTGAAACCCCAAGACTGATAAATCAGCCCCAGCATTTT.

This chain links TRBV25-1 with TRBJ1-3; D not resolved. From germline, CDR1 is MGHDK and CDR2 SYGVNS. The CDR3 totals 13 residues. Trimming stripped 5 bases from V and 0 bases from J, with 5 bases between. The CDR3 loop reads CASSRVSGNTIYF. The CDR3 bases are TGTGCCAGCAGTAGAGTCTCTGGAAACACCATATATTTT.

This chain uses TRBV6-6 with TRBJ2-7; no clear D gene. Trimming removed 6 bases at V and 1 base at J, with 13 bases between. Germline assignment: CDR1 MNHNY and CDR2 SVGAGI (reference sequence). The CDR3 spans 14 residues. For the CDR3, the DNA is TGTGCCAGCAGAAGGAGCGTCGAATCCTACGAGCAGTACTTC. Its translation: CASRRSVESYEQYF.

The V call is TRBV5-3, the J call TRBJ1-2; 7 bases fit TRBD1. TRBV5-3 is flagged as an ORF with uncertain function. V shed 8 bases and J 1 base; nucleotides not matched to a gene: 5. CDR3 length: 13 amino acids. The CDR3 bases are TGTGCCAGCGAAGGGGGCTTTAACTATGGCTACACCTTC. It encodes CASEGGFNYGYTF.

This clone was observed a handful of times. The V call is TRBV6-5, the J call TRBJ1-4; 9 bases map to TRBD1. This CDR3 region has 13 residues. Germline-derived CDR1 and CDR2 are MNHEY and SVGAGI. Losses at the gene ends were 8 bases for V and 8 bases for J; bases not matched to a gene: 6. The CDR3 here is CASCRDRDEKLFF. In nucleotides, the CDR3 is TGTGCCAGCTGCCGGGACAGGGACGAAAAACTGTTTTTT.

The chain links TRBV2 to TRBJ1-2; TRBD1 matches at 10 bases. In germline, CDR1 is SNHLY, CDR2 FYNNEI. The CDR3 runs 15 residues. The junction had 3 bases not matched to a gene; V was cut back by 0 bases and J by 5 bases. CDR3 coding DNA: TGTGCCAGCAGTGAAGCAGGACAGGGGGAGTATGGCTACACCTTC. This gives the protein CASSEAGQGEYGYTF.